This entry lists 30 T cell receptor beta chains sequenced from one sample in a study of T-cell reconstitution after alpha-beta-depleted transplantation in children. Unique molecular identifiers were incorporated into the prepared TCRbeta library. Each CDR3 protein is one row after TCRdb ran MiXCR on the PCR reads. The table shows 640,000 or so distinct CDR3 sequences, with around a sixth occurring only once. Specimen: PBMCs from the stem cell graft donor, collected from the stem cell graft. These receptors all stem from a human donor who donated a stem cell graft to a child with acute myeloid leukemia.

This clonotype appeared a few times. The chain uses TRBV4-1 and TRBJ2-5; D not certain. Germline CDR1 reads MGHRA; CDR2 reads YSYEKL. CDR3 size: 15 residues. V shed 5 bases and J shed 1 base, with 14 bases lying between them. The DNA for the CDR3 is TGCGCCAGCAGCGCGGTGGTACGGCTCCAAGAGACCCAGTACTTC. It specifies CASSAVVRLQETQYF.

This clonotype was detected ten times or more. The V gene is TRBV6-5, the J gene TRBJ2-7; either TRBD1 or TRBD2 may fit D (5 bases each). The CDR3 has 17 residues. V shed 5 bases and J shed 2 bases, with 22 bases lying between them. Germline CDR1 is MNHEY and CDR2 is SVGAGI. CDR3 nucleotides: TGTGCCAGCAGTCCGTCCGGGACCGGATTTTATGCCTACGAGCAGTACTTC. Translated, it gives CASSPSGTGFYAYEQYF.

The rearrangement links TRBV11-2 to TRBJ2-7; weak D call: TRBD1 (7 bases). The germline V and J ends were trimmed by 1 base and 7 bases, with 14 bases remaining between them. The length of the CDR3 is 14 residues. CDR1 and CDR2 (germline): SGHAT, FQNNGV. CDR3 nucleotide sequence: TGTGCCAGCAGCTTAGTGGAGGGGGCGGGTGAGCAGTACGTC. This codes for CASSLVEGAGEQYV.

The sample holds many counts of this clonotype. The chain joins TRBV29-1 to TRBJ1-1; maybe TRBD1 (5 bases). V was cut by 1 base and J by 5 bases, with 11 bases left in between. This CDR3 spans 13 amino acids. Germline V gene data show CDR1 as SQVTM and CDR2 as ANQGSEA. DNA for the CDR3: TGCAGCGTTGAAGGGCCAGGGCGAACTGAAGCTTTCTTT. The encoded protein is CSVEGPGRTEAFF.

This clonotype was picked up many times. The CDR3 protein is CASSYVGENPHNEQFF. As DNA, the CDR3 is TGTGCCAGCAGTTACGTAGGGGAGAATCCCCACAATGAGCAGTTCTTC. The chain combines TRBV6-5 with TRBJ2-1, with D perhaps assigned TRBD1 or TRBD2 (5 bases each). The V and J ends lost 2 bases and 5 bases respectively, with 16 bases between them. Germline CDR1 MNHEY, CDR2 SVGAGI. This CDR3 has 16 amino acids.

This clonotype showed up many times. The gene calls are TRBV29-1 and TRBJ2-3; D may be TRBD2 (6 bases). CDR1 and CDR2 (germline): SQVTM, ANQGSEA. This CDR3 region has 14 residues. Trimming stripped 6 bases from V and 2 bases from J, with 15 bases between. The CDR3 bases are TGCAGCGTCATCCGGGGGACCGCCACAGATACGCAGTATTTT. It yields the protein CSVIRGTATDTQYF.

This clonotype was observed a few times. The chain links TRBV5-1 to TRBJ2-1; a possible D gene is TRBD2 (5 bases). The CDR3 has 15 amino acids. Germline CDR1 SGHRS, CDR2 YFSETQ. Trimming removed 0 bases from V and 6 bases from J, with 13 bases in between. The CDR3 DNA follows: TGCGCCAGCAGCTTGGAGGCGGGTATGCGCAATGAGCAGTTCTTC. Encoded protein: CASSLEAGMRNEQFF.

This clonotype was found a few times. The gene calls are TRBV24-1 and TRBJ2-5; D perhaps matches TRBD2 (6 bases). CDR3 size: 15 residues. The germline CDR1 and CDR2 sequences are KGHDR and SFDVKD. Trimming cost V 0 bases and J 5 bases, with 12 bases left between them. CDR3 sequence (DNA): TGTGCCACCAGTGATTTGCGGAGGGATCCGGAGACCCAGTACTTC. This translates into CATSDLRRDPETQYF.

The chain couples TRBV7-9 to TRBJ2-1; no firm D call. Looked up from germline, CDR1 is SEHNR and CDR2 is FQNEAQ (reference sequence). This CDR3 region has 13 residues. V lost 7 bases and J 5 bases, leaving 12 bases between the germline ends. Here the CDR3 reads CASTPVSNNEQFF. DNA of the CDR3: TGTGCCAGCACCCCTGTGAGTAACAATGAGCAGTTCTTC. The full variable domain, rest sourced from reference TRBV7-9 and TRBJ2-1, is DTGVSQNPRHKITKRGQNVTFRCDPISEHNRLYWYRQTLGQGPEFLTYFQNEAQLEKSRLLSDRFSAERPKGSFSTLEIQRTEQGDSAMYLCASTPVSNNEQFFGPGTRLTVL.

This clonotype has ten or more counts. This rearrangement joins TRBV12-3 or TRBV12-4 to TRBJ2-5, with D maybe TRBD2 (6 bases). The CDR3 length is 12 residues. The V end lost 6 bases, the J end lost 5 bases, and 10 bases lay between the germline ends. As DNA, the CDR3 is TGTGCCAGCAGCTTGGAGGGTGAGACCCAGTACTTC. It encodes CASSLEGETQYF.

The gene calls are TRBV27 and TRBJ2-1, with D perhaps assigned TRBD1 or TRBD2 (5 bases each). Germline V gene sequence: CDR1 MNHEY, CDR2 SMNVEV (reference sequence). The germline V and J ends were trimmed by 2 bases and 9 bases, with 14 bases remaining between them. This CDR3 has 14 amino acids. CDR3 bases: TGTGCCAGCAGTTTACGAGAGGGGAGCAGTGAGCAGTTCTTC. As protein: CASSLREGSSEQFF.

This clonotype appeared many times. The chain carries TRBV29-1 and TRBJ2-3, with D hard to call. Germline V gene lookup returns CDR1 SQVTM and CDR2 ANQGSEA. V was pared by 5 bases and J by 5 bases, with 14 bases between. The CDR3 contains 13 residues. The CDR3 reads CSVPFKQGDTQYF. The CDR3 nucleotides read TGCAGCGTTCCATTTAAACAAGGAGATACGCAGTATTTT.

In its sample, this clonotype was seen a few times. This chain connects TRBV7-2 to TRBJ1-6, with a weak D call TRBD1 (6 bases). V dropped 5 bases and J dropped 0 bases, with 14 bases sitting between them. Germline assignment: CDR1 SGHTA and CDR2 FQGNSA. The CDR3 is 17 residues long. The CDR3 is CASSPKGGRSYNSPLHF. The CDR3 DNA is TGTGCCAGCAGCCCTAAGGGGGGCCGCTCCTATAATTCACCCCTCCACTTT.

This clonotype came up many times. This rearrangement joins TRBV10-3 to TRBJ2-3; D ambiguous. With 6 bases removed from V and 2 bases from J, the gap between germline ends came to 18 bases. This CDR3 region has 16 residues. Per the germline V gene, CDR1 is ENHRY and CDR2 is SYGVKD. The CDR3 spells CAIREEHLVNTDTQYF. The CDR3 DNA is TGTGCCATCAGAGAGGAGCACCTAGTGAACACAGATACGCAGTATTTT.

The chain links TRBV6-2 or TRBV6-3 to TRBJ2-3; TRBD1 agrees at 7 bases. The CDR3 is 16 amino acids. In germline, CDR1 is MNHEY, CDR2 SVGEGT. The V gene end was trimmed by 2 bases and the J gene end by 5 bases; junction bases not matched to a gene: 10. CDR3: CASSYPGTASGDTQYF. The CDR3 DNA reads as TGTGCCAGCAGTTACCCCGGGACAGCCTCAGGAGATACGCAGTATTTT.

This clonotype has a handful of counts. CDR3 residues: CASSGGRETQETQYF. CDR3 in DNA: TGTGCCAGCAGTGGGGGACGCGAGACACAAGAGACCCAGTACTTC. The V and J genes are TRBV25-1 and TRBJ2-5; tentatively, D is TRBD1 or TRBD2 (5 bases each). Germline CDR1 MGHDK, CDR2 SYGVNS. The CDR3 is made up of 15 amino acids. The V end was cut by 4 bases, the J end by 2 bases, with 14 bases between.

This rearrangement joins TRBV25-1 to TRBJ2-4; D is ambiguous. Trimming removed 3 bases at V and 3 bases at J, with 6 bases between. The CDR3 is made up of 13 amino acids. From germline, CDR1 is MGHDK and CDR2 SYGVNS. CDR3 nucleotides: TGTGCCAGCAGTGACCCGGACAAAAACATTCAGTACTTC. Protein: CASSDPDKNIQYF.

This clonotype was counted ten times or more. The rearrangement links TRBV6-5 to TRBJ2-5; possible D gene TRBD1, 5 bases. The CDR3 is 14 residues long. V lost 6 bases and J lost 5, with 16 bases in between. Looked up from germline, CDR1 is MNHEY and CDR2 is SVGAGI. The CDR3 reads CASSFTLSGETQYF. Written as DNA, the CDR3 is TGTGCCAGCAGCTTTACTCTATCAGGGGAGACCCAGTACTTC.

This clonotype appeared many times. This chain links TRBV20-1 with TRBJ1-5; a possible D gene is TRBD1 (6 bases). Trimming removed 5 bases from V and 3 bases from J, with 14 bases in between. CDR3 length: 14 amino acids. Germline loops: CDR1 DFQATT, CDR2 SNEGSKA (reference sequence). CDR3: CSAPGRGNNQPQHF. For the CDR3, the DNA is TGCAGTGCTCCCGGCAGGGGAAACAATCAGCCCCAGCATTTT.

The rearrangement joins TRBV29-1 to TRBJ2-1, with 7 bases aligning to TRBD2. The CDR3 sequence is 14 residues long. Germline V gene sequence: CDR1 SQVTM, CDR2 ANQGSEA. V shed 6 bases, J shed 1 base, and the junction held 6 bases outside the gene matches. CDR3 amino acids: CSVRGGSSYNEQFF. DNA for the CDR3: TGCAGCGTCCGCGGGGGAAGTTCCTACAATGAGCAGTTCTTC.

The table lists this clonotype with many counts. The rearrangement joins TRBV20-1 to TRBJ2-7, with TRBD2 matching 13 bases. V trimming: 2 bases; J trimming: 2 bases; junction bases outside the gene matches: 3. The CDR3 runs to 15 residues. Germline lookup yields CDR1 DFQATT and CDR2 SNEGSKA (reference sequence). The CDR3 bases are TGCAGTGCTAGATGGACTAGCGGGGGCACCTACGAGCAGTACTTC. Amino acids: CSARWTSGGTYEQYF.

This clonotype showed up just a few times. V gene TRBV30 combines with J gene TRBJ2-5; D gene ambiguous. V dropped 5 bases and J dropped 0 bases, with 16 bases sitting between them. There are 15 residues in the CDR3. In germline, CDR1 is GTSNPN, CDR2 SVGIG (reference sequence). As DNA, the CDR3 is TGTGCCTGGGCTCGAGAGTGGCGGAACCAAGAGACCCAGTACTTC. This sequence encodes CAWAREWRNQETQYF.

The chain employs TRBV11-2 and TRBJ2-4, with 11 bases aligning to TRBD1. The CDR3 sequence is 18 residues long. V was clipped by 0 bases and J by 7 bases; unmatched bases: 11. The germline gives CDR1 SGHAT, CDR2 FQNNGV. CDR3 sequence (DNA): TGTGCCAGCAGCTTAGAGTGGGACAGGGGGGCGCTGGGGAACATTCAGTACTTC. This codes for CASSLEWDRGALGNIQYF.

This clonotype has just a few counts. This CDR3 reads CASTWGTGANTEAFF. Here the CDR3 DNA reads TGTGCCAGCACCTGGGGGACAGGGGCGAACACTGAAGCTTTCTTT. The rearrangement uses TRBV12-3 or TRBV12-4 and TRBJ1-1, with 10 bases that match TRBD1. This CDR3 has 15 amino acids. Unmatched junction bases numbered 6, after V lost 7 bases and J lost 1 base.

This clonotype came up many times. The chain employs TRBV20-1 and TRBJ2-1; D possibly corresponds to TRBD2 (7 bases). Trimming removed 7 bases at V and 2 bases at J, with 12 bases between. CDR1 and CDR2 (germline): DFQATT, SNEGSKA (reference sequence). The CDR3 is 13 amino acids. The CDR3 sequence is CSGEGVAYNEQFF. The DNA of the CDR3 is TGCAGTGGGGAGGGGGTGGCCTACAATGAGCAGTTCTTC.

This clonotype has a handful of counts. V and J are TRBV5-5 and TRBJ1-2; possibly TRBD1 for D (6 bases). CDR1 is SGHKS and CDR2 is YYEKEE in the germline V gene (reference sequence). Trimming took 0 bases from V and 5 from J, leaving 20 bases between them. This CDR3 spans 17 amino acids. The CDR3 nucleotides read TGTGCCAGCAGCTTGGCCGGACAGACCCGGATTCGGTATGGCTACACCTTC. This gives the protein CASSLAGQTRIRYGYTF.

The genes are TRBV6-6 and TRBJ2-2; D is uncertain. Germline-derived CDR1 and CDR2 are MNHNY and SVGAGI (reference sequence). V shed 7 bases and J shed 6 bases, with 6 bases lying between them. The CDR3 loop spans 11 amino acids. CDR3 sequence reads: CASIGAGELFF. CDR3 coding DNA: TGTGCCAGCATAGGTGCCGGGGAGCTGTTTTTT.

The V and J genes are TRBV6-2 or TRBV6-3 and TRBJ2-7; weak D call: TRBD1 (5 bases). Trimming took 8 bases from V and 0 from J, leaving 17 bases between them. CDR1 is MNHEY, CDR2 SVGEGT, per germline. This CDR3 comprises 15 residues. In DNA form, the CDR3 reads TGTGCCAGCCATTCCATCCAGGGTCTCTCCTACGAGCAGTACTTC. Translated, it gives CASHSIQGLSYEQYF.

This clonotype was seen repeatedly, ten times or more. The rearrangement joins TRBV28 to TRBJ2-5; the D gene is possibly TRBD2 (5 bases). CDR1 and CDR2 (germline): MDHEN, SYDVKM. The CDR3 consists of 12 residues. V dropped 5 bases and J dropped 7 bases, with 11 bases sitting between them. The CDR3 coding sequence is TGTGCCAGCAGTGCCCCTGGAGGGACCCAGTACTTC. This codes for CASSAPGGTQYF. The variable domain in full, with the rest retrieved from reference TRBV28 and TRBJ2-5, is DVKVTQSSRYLVKRTGEKVFLECVQDMDHENMFWYRQDPGLGLRLIYFSYDVKMKEKGDIPEGYSVSREKKERFSLILESASTNQTSMYLCASSAPGGTQYFGPGTRLLVL.

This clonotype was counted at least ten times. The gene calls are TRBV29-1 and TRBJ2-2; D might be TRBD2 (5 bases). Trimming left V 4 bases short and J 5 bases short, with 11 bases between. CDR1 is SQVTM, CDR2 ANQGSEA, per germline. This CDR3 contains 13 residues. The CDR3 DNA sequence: TGCAGCGTTGCGGGGAGAGGAACCGGGGAGCTGTTTTTT. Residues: CSVAGRGTGELFF.